Given below is one T cell receptor (beta chain) in context. What it binds is not known. Stimulation used around 9.1 ug/mL lysate from CMV-infected fibroblasts. Memory cells lacking CD40L and CD69 with high CD45RO were sorted. The V end was cut by 0 bases, the J end by 5 bases, with 14 bases between. CDR1 LNHNV and CDR2 YYDKDF come from the germline V gene (reference sequence). The CDR3 consists of 16 residues. The libraries were made with immunoSEQ version 4 in survey mode. Libraries were prepared by immunoSEQ multiplex PCR; TCRdb keeps only in-frame clonotypes and omits some of them. This sample has roughly 41,000 clones, with 65% to 85% found just once. The data originate from a study of persistence of HIV-infected CD4 T cells.

The chain has TRBV15 and TRBJ1-5; D unresolved. This receptor was taken from an adult man with HIV who was CMV-seropositive. Sequences were derived from CD4+ T cells sorted from PBMCs after approximately 19-hour stimulation, sampled from a patient who received antiretroviral therapy. In DNA, the CDR3 is TGTGCCACCAGCAGAGATGGCCGAACGACGGATCAGCCCCAGCATTTT. It yields the protein CATSRDGRTTDQPQHF.